This T cell receptor beta chain emerged from a study of blood T cell repertoires in COVID-19. Study in general: The samples span acute and convalescent COVID-19 from the United States, Italy and Spain.

This CDR3 comprises 13 residues. Between the trimmed V and J ends, which lost 10 bases and 0 bases, there was a span of 12 bases. The V gene's germline CDR1 is MNHEY and CDR2 SMNVEV (reference sequence). In the original workflow: The assay estimated nucleated cells by amplifying reference gene primers. Some clones are missing from TCRdb's copy, which holds only in-frame ones; the method was immunoSEQ multiplex PCR. The V and J calls and clone size come from that table; D and trimming were worked out from the DNA. The sample carries approximately 180,000 clones, about 85% recorded once. This chain connects TRBV27 to TRBJ1-1, with D uncertain. This clonotype was obtained from an elderly woman with acute or convalescent COVID-19. The material sequenced was peripheral blood. CDR3 DNA sequence: TGTGCCACAGGTCCCCATCTGAACACTGAAGCTTTCTTT. It encodes CATGPHLNTEAFF.